The sequence of this T cell receptor beta chain was determined in a study of CD8 T cell repertoires and HIV-1 epitope variants. Overall study context: Controls included no peptide, Ebola AY9 epitope, and a CMV, EBV, flu pool. An uncultured baseline aliquot held 1M T cells. Epitopes were three Gag families plus Nef HW9 and YT9.

Regarding the study as a whole: Eight to ten TCR beta clonotypes were antigen-specific, more than five apparently recognizing autologous or escape variants.

Germline CDR1 SGHVS, CDR2 FQNEAQ. V was clipped by 3 bases and J by 9 bases, with 12 bases between them. CDR3 size: 14 residues. The table lists this clone with a few counts. Its specificity is not known. Sequencing used immunoSEQ multiplex PCR; TCRdb keeps in-frame clones, though not all of them. Among tens of thousands of clones, roughly four fifths were seen once, and the ten largest hold more than 25%. The J gene is TRBJ1-6, the V gene TRBV7-8, with D possibly matching TRBD1 (5 bases). The receptor was derived from a male donor with HIV. Sequencing was carried out using uncultured baseline CD8+ T cells from peripheral blood mononuclear cells (PBMCs). CDR3 sequence: CASSLAGGVSPLHF. Here the CDR3 DNA reads TGTGCCAGCAGCTTGGCTGGAGGGGTTTCACCCCTCCACTTT.